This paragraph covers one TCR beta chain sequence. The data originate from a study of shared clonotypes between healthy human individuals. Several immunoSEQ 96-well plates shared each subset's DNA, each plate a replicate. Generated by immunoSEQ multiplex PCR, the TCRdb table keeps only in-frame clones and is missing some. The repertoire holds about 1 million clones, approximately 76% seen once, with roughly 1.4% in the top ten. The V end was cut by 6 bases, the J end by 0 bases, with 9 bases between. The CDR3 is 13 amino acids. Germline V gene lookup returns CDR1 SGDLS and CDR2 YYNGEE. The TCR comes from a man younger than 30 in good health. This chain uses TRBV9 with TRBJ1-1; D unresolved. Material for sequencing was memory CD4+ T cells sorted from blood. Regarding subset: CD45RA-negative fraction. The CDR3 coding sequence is TGTGCCAGCAAGGGCGACATGAACACTGAAGCTTTCTTT. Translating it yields CASKGDMNTEAFF.